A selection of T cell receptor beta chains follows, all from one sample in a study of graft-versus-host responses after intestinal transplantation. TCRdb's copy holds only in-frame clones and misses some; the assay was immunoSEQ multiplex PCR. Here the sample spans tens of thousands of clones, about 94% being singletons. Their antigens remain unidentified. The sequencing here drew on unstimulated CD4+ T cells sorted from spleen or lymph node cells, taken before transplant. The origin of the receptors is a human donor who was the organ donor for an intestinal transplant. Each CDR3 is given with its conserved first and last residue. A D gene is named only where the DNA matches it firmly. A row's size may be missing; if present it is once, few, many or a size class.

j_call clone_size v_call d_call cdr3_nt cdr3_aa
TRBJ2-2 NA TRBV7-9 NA TGTGCCAGCAGCTTATCACAGGGAGCGATAAACACCGGGGAGCTGTTTTTT CASSLSQGAINTGELFF
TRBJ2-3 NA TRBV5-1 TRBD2 TGCGCCAGCAGCGCGGGGGGCACAGATACGCAGTATTTT CASSAGGTDTQYF
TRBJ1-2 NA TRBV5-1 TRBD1 TGCGCCAGCAGCCCCGGGACAGTTAACTATGGCTACACCTTC CASSPGTVNYGYTF
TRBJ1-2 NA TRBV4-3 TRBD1 TGCGCCAGCAGCCAAGCGCTGGGACAGGGAGGTATTTATGGCTACACCTTC CASSQALGQGGIYGYTF
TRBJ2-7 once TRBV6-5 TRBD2 TGTGCCAGCGGTTCTGGTCCAGCGGGGAGGGAGCAGTACTTC CASGSGPAGREQYF
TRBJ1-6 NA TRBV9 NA TGTGCCAGCGGTAGTGACAGACTAAATTCACCCCTCCACTTT CASGSDRLNSPLHF
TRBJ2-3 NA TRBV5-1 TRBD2 TGCGCCAGCAGCTCTAGCGGGGGGAAACCAGATACGCAGTATTTT CASSSSGGKPDTQYF
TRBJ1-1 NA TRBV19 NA TGTGCCAGTAGTATGGAGGGCTACACTGAAGCCTTCTTT CASSMEGYTEAFF
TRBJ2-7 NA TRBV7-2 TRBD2 TGTGCCAGCAGCTTAGTAGCGGGGGGGCGATACTACGAGCAGTACTTC CASSLVAGGRYYEQYF
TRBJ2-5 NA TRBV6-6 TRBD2 TGTGCCAGCAGTTACTCCCCCGGGGGGAAGACCCAGTACTTC CASSYSPGGKTQYF
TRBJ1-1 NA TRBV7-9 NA TGTGCCAGCAGCTTAGCGGCGGCAGGGGTTACTGAAGCTTTCTTT CASSLAAAGVTEAFF
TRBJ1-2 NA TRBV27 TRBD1 TGTGCCAGCAGTTTAGCGGGACAGGGGTCCTATGGCTACACCTTC CASSLAGQGSYGYTF
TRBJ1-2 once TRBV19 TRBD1 TGTGCCAGCCGACAGGGTAGGGTATATGGCTACACCTTC CASRQGRVYGYTF
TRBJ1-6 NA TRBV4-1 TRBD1 TGCGCCAGCAGCCAATCCCCGGGACAGGGGGCGAATTCACCCCTCCACTTT CASSQSPGQGANSPLHF
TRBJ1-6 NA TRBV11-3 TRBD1 TGTGCCAGCAGCTTACAGGGGGATTCACCCCTCCACTTT CASSLQGDSPLHF
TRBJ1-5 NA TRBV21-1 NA TGTGCCAGCAGTGCCCGGACGTATAGCAATCAGCCCCAGCATTTT CASSARTYSNQPQHF
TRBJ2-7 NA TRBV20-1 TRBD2 TGCAGTGCTCTATTAGCGGGCGAGCAGTACTTC CSALLAGEQYF
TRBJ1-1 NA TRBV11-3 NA TGTGCCAGCAGCTTCGGTAGCCAAACTGAAGCTTTCTTT CASSFGSQTEAFF
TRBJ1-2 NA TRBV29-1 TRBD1 TGCAGCGCCGGGACAGTAACTGTAGGCTACACCTTC CSAGTVTVGYTF
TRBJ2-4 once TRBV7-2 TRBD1 TGTGCCAGCAGCTTGGTCCCTGGGACAGGGATGGCCAAAAACATTCAGTACTTC CASSLVPGTGMAKNIQYF
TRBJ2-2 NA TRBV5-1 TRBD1 TGCGCCAGCAGCTGGCAGGGGGTTAACACCGGGGAGCTGTTTTTT CASSWQGVNTGELFF
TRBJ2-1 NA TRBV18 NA TGTGCCAGCTCACCACCGAACCGGGGGCCCTACAATGAGCAGTTCTTC CASSPPNRGPYNEQFF
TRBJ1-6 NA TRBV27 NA TGTGCCAGCCGGGCATCCCAAATCTCCTATAATTCACCCCTCCACTTT CASRASQISYNSPLHF
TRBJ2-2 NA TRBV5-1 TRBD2 TGCGCCAGCAGCTTGGGTCTAGGACTAGCGGGGGGTTCCCCCGGGGAGCTGTTTTTT CASSLGLGLAGGSPGELFF
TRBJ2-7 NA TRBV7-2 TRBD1 TGTGCCAGCAGCTTAGGCGCCGGGCAGGGGGCGAACGAGCAGTACTTC CASSLGAGQGANEQYF
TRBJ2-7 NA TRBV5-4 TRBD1 TGTGCCAGCAGCTCCCCCCGGGACAGGGGCCACGAGCAGTACTTC CASSSPRDRGHEQYF
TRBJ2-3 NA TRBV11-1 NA TGTGCCAGCAGCTTATCCCTTCCAGATACGCAGTATTTT CASSLSLPDTQYF
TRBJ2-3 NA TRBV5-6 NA TGTGCCAGCAGCTTCCCCGGGCGATCAGATACGCAGTATTTT CASSFPGRSDTQYF
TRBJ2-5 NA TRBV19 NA TGTGCCAGTAGTATTTCGGGGCTCCAAGAGACCCAGTACTTC CASSISGLQETQYF
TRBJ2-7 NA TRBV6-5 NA TGTGCCAGCAGTTACCCACTCCCGACGGGACTGAGCGAGCAGTACTTC CASSYPLPTGLSEQYF
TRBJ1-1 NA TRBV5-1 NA TGCGCCAGCAGCTTTGACCTGGACAGTCACACTGAAGCTTTCTTT CASSFDLDSHTEAFF
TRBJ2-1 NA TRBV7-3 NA TGTGCCAGCAGCTTAAGGGGAGAAAATGAGCAGTTCTTC CASSLRGENEQFF
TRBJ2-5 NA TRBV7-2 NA TGTGCCAGCAGCTTGCTAGGGGGGGGGACCCAGTACTTC CASSLLGGGTQYF
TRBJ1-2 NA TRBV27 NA TGTGCCAGCAGTTTACGGGCCCAAGCAAACTATGGCTACACCTTC CASSLRAQANYGYTF
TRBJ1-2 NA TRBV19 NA TGTGCCAGTAGTATAAGAAATAACTATGGCTACACCTTC CASSIRNNYGYTF
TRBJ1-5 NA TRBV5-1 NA TGCGCCAGCAGTCCTGACAGATTTATAGGGCCCCAGCATTTT CASSPDRFIGPQHF
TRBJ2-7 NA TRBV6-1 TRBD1 TGTGCCAGCAGTGTCGACAGGGGGCCCTACGAGCAGTACTTC CASSVDRGPYEQYF
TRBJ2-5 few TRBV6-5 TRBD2 TGTGCCACAACTAGCGGGGGAGAGACCCAGTACTTC CATTSGGETQYF
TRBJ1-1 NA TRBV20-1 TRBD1 TGCAGTGTTCAGGGGGTTGAAGCTTTCTTT CSVQGVEAFF
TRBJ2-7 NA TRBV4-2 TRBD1 TGTGCCAGCAGCCAATTGGTATCCAGGGGGTATCACGAGCAGTACTTC CASSQLVSRGYHEQYF
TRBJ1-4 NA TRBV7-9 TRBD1 TGTGCCAGCAGCTTGGGACAGGGGGGCGAAAAACTGTTTTTT CASSLGQGGEKLFF
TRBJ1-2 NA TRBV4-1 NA TGCGCCAGCAGCGCTAATACCGGGGGCAACTATGGCTACACCTTC CASSANTGGNYGYTF
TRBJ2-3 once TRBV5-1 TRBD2 TGCGCCAGCAGCTTCCGGGGGGGCTTGTCAGCAGATACGCAGTATTTT CASSFRGGLSADTQYF
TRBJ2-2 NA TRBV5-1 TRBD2 TGCGCCAGCAGCTTGGACGGACTAGCGACCGGGGAGCTGTTTTTT CASSLDGLATGELFF
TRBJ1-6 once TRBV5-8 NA TGTGCCAGCAGCGTGGGAGGGAACAATTCACCCCTCCACTTT CASSVGGNNSPLHF
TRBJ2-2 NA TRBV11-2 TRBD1 TGTGCCAGCAGCCCGGGACAGGGGGCTAGGACCGGGGAGCTGTTTTTT CASSPGQGARTGELFF
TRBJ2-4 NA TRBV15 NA TGTGCCACCAGCAGAGAGGACACGAAAAACATTCAGTACTTC CATSREDTKNIQYF
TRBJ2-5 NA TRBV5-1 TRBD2 TGCGCCAGCAGCTTCTTGATAGCGGGGGGTGAGACCCAGTACTTC CASSFLIAGGETQYF
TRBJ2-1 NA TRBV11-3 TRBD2 TGTGCCAGCAGCTTAGAGGGGACTAGCGGTAATGAGCAGTTCTTC CASSLEGTSGNEQFF
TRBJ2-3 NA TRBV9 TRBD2 TGTGCCAGCAGCGCCCGCGCGGGGGGGCGTACAGATACGCAGTATTTT CASSARAGGRTDTQYF
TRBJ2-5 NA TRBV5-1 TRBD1 TGCGCCAGCAGGAGCAAGGCAGCGGGGACAGGGGGGGTCCAAGAGACCCAGTACTTC CASRSKAAGTGGVQETQYF
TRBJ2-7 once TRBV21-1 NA TGTGCCAGCAGACAACGAGGTGGGGACAGGGCCCACGAGCAGTACTTC CASRQRGGDRAHEQYF
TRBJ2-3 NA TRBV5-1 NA TGCGCCAGCAGGGGGGGCACAGATACGCAGTATTTT CASRGGTDTQYF
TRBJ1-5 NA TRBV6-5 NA TGTGCCAGCAAACCCCTCGGGGAAAGCAATCAGCCCCAGCATTTT CASKPLGESNQPQHF